Below, 27 T cell receptor beta chains from the same sample are listed, as sequenced in a study of cytomegalovirus exposure and HLA in healthy donors. The PCR made use of 60 Vbeta and 13 Jbeta primers. Libraries were prepared by immunoSEQ multiplex PCR; TCRdb keeps only in-frame clonotypes and omits some of them. The profile covers more than 35,000 clones, with about 53% appearing a single time and 6.2% taken by the ten largest. The sequenced material came from PBMCs. The source is a woman in her thirties or forties in good health and CMV-seropositive.

The chain uses TRBV5-8 and TRBJ2-7; TRBD2 is a possible D gene (5 bases). With 6 bases removed from V and 3 bases from J, the gap between germline ends came to 16 bases. The CDR3 contains 14 residues. CDR1 is SGHTS and CDR2 is YDEGEE in the germline V gene. CDR3 region: CASIPPTNNYEQYF. The CDR3 DNA follows: TGTGCCAGCATCCCCCCGACTAATAACTACGAGCAGTACTTC.

V is TRBV7-2 and J is TRBJ2-1, with 8 bases that match TRBD2. From germline, CDR1 is SGHTA and CDR2 FQGNSA. Unmatched junction bases numbered 10, after V lost 0 bases and J lost 9 bases. The CDR3 contains 16 residues. CDR3: CASSLAASGGGLEQFF. CDR3 DNA: TGTGCCAGCAGCTTAGCAGCCAGCGGGGGAGGTCTTGAGCAGTTCTTC.

The CDR3, as DNA: TGTGCCAGCAGCGTCGACGCAGGGGGCGACACTGAAGCTTTCTTT. This codes for CASSVDAGGDTEAFF. The chain uses TRBV9 and TRBJ1-1; 8 bases map to TRBD1. CDR1 and CDR2 from the germline V gene are SGDLS and YYNGEE. V lost 2 bases, J lost 3 bases, and 6 bases stayed unmatched. The CDR3 is 15 residues long.

This clone was detected only a few times. This chain links TRBV19 with TRBJ2-7, with D possibly TRBD2 on 6 matching bases. V was clipped by 1 base and J by 1 base, with 8 bases between them. Looked up from germline, CDR1 is LNHDA and CDR2 is SQIVND (reference sequence). The CDR3 has 14 residues. DNA of the CDR3: TGTGCCAGTAGTATAGCGCGGGGATCCTACGAGCAGTACTTC. Residues: CASSIARGSYEQYF.

The rearrangement uses TRBV6-1 and TRBJ2-5; TRBD1 matches 7 bases. The V segment lost 6 bases and the J segment 5 bases; nucleotides outside the gene matches: 9. The germline V gene encodes CDR1 MNHNS and CDR2 SASEGT. The CDR3 loop spans 14 amino acids. In nucleotides, the CDR3 is TGTGCCAGCAGGAAGAGACAGGGTATTGAGACCCAGTACTTC. Protein sequence: CASRKRQGIETQYF.

In this sample, this clone turned up a few times. V usage is TRBV6-6 and J usage is TRBJ2-3; 8 nucleotides align to TRBD1. Germline CDR1 MNHNY, CDR2 SVGAGI (reference sequence). The CDR3 contains 16 residues. Trimming at V came to 6 bases and at J to 3 bases, leaving 11 bases not matched to a gene. CDR3 coding DNA: TGTGCCAGCAGACCTTCTCGACAGGGGTGGACAGATACGCAGTATTTT. This codes for CASRPSRQGWTDTQYF.

This clone was detected a few times. The V gene is TRBV19, the J gene TRBJ1-2, with D unresolved. The CDR3 is 15 amino acids. In germline, CDR1 is LNHDA, CDR2 SQIVND (reference sequence). V was pared by 7 bases and J by 0 bases, with 15 bases between. This chain's CDR3 is CASKDRNSPNYGYTF. The CDR3 nucleotides read TGTGCCAGTAAGGATCGGAACAGCCCTAACTATGGCTACACCTTC.

The genes are TRBV6-1 and TRBJ1-4, with 7 positions matching TRBD1. The CDR3 is 13 amino acids. Per the germline V gene, CDR1 is MNHNS and CDR2 is SASEGT. V lost 8 bases, J lost 3 bases, and 3 bases stayed unmatched. This CDR3 reads CASEGAANEKLFF. The CDR3 DNA sequence: TGTGCCAGCGAGGGGGCGGCTAATGAAAAACTGTTTTTT.

The rearrangement joins TRBV18 to TRBJ1-5; D not resolved. With 5 bases removed from V and 4 bases from J, the gap between germline ends came to 15 bases. This CDR3 is 15 amino acids long. The germline gives CDR1 KGHSH, CDR2 LQKENI. The CDR3 loop reads CASSASGILNQPQHF. CDR3 coding DNA: TGTGCCAGCTCAGCCTCGGGGATCCTTAATCAGCCCCAGCATTTT.

This chain joins TRBV10-2 and TRBJ2-1; D is perhaps TRBD1 (5 bases). In germline, CDR1 is WSHSY, CDR2 SAAADI. The ends were cut back, 3 bases at V and 8 bases at J, with 14 bases in the middle. The length of the CDR3 is 14 residues. The CDR3 protein is CASSEPGRVDEQFF. DNA of the CDR3: TGCGCCAGCAGTGAACCGGGCAGGGTCGATGAGCAGTTCTTC.

The chain is built from TRBV27 and TRBJ1-1; unclear D gene. V was trimmed by 2 bases and J by 1 base, leaving 5 bases between them. Germline assignment: CDR1 MNHEY and CDR2 SMNVEV (reference sequence). This CDR3 spans 13 amino acids. In DNA, the CDR3 is TGTGCCAGCAGTTTAATTCGGAACACTGAAGCTTTCTTT. Residues: CASSLIRNTEAFF.

The CDR3 region is CASGGQGGSYEQYF. The CDR3 DNA reads TGTGCCAGCGGGGGACAGGGGGGCTCCTACGAGCAGTACTTC. The chain is built from TRBV2 and TRBJ2-7, with 11 bases fitting TRBD1. CDR1 is SNHLY and CDR2 is FYNNEI in the germline V gene. The CDR3 is 14 residues long. The J segment lost 0 bases and the V segment lost 8 bases, leaving 3 bases of the junction unmatched.

The chain carries TRBV5-1 and TRBJ2-5; TRBD1 is a possible D gene (6 bases). The V gene lost 4 bases and the J gene lost 2 bases, with 12 bases spanning the gap. The CDR3 consists of 14 residues. The germline gives CDR1 SGHRS, CDR2 YFSETQ. The CDR3 sequence is CASSNGQSQETQYF. The DNA for the CDR3 is TGCGCCAGCAGCAATGGACAGTCACAAGAGACCCAGTACTTC.

The V gene is TRBV28, the J gene TRBJ2-5; weak D call: TRBD2 (5 bases). The CDR3 consists of 15 residues. Deletions cut 5 bases from V and 0 bases from J, with 13 bases between. Germline V CDR1 and CDR2: MDHEN, SYDVKM. CDR3 loop: CASSTPRRNQETQYF. CDR3 DNA sequence: TGTGCCAGCAGTACCCCTCGGAGGAACCAAGAGACCCAGTACTTC.

This clone has just one count. CDR3 sequence: CASRTGTGGETQYF. The CDR3 nucleotides are TGCGCCAGCAGGACGGGGACAGGGGGAGAGACCCAGTACTTC. The chain employs TRBV5-1 and TRBJ2-5; TRBD1 matches 11 bases. With 5 bases clipped from V and 4 bases from J, the junction kept 4 bases outside the gene matches. CDR1 is SGHRS and CDR2 is YFSETQ in the germline V gene. This CDR3 spans 14 amino acids.

The J gene is TRBJ2-3, the V gene TRBV19; weak D call: TRBD1 (6 bases). V lost 4 bases and J lost 2, with 7 bases in between. In germline, CDR1 is LNHDA, CDR2 SQIVND (reference sequence). The CDR3 runs to 13 residues. CDR3 bases: TGTGCCAGTAGTAGGACAGACACAGATACGCAGTATTTT. This gives the protein CASSRTDTDTQYF.

A single count supports this clone. This chain links TRBV4-1 with TRBJ1-3; 10 bases match TRBD1. V was pared by 3 bases and J by 4 bases, with 6 bases of the junction left unmatched. Germline V gene sequence: CDR1 MGHRA, CDR2 YSYEKL. The CDR3 consists of 16 residues. The CDR3 loop reads CASSQEGQGPGNTIYF. The CDR3 nucleotides read TGCGCCAGCAGCCAGGAGGGACAGGGGCCCGGAAACACCATATATTTT.

The chain recombines TRBV10-1 with TRBJ2-3; maybe TRBD2 (8 bases). The germline V gene encodes CDR1 WNHNN and CDR2 SYGVQD (reference sequence). Between the trimmed V and J ends, which lost 4 bases and 5 bases, there was a span of 16 bases. This CDR3 has 15 amino acids. CDR3 residues: CASSGGTAGVDTQYF. For the CDR3, the DNA is TGCGCCAGCAGTGGTGGGACAGCGGGGGTAGATACGCAGTATTTT.

This chain links TRBV4-2 with TRBJ1-1, with 9 bases aligning to TRBD1. The CDR3 extends over 15 amino acids. J was trimmed by 2 bases and V by 5 bases; bases with no gene match: 6. The germline CDR1 and CDR2 sequences are LGHNA and YNFKEQ. The CDR3 is CASSTPGQGNTEAFF. In nucleotides, the CDR3 is TGTGCCAGCAGCACCCCGGGACAGGGAAACACTGAAGCTTTCTTT.

The rearrangement links TRBV7-2 to TRBJ2-3; a possible D gene is TRBD2 (5 bases). V was trimmed by 0 bases and J by 12 bases, leaving 10 bases between them. The germline gives CDR1 SGHTA, CDR2 FQGNSA. The CDR3 has 12 amino acids. The CDR3 loop reads CASSLAGSGQYF. The CDR3 DNA reads as TGTGCCAGCAGCTTAGCAGGCAGCGGACAGTATTTT.

The chain couples TRBV6-1 to TRBJ2-3; weak D call: TRBD2 (6 bases). CDR3 length: 12 amino acids. V was clipped by 4 bases and J by 8 bases, with 10 bases between them. Looked up from germline, CDR1 is MNHNS and CDR2 is SASEGT. CDR3 in amino acids: CASSANGGTQYF. Written as DNA, the CDR3 is TGTGCCAGCAGTGCAAACGGGGGTACGCAGTATTTT.

The CDR3 DNA follows: TGTGCCAGCAGTTTAGACAGTATTGCCTACGAGCAGTACTTC. It specifies CASSLDSIAYEQYF. This sequence joins TRBV28 and TRBJ2-7; TRBD1 might be the D (5 bases). In germline, CDR1 is MDHEN, CDR2 SYDVKM. This CDR3 has 14 amino acids. V dropped 2 bases and J dropped 2 bases, with 10 bases sitting between them. Combining the CDR3 with reference TRBV28 and TRBJ2-7 gives the whole variable domain DVKVTQSSRYLVKRTGEKVFLECVQDMDHENMFWYRQDPGLGLRLIYFSYDVKMKEKGDIPEGYSVSREKKERFSLILESASTNQTSMYLCASSLDSIAYEQYFGPGTRLTVT.

The genes are TRBV19 and TRBJ2-1; a weak D match, TRBD2 (6 bases). The V gene's germline CDR1 is LNHDA and CDR2 SQIVND (reference sequence). V gave up 6 bases and J gave up 9 bases, with 15 bases separating them. The length of the CDR3 is 13 residues. In nucleotides, the CDR3 is TGTGCCAGTAGCGGGACCCCCGGGGGTGAGCAGTTCTTC. Translation: CASSGTPGGEQFF.

The chain combines TRBV6-4 with TRBJ1-2; the match to TRBD1 covers 7 bases. The CDR3 covers 14 residues. V shed 7 bases, J shed 2 bases, and the junction held 7 bases outside the gene matches. Germline loops: CDR1 MRHNA, CDR2 SNTAGT. CDR3 loop: CASKRTGGNYGYTF. For the CDR3, the DNA is TGTGCCAGCAAAAGGACAGGTGGGAACTATGGCTACACCTTC.

This clone is termed medium-sized (0.01 to 0.1%). The V and J genes are TRBV6-5 and TRBJ1-6; D call uncertain. The germline V gene encodes CDR1 MNHEY and CDR2 SVGAGI. The CDR3 runs 14 residues. Trimming shortened V by 2 bases and J by 7 bases, and 9 bases separated the two germline ends. Here the CDR3 DNA reads TGTGCCAGCAGTTACAACCAGGAAAATTCACCCCTCCACTTT. Amino acids: CASSYNQENSPLHF.

This clone occurred once. The chain employs TRBV19 and TRBJ2-5; 10 bases map to TRBD2. The CDR3 covers 15 residues. The junction had 10 bases not matched to a gene; V was cut back by 7 bases and J by 5 bases. Looked up from germline, CDR1 is LNHDA and CDR2 is SQIVND (reference sequence). In DNA, the CDR3 is TGTGCCAGTACCGGCACTAGCGGGGACCTGGAGACCCAGTACTTC. Its protein product is CASTGTSGDLETQYF.

This clone has only a few counts. The J gene is TRBJ2-5, the V gene TRBV7-9, with 7 bases matching TRBD1. The J call may not be correct, given that the DNA end is closer to TRBJ2-7. Per the germline V gene, CDR1 is SEHNR and CDR2 is FQNEAQ (reference sequence). The CDR3 is made up of 14 amino acids. CDR3 nucleotide sequence: TGTGCCAGCAGTTCCGACGGGACAGACAACGAGCAGTACTTC. Residues: CASSSDGTDNEQYF.